A selection of T cell receptor beta chains follows, all from one sample in a study of blood T cell repertoires in COVID-19. Profiling relied on immunoSEQ multiplex PCR, and the TCRdb table lists in-frame clones only, not all of them. The sample lists under 25,000 clones, about nine tenths occurring once. Sequences were obtained from peripheral blood. The receptors come from a woman older than 75 with acute or convalescent COVID-19. Each CDR3 is given with its conserved first and last residue. The D gene is left open where the match is weak. Where a row states a size, it is once, few, many or the class of an expanded clone; other rows omit it.

clone size,D gene,J gene,V gene,CDR3 DNA,CDR3 protein
NA,TRBD2,TRBJ2-3,TRBV14,TGTGCCAGCAGCCAAGGAATACTCCTAGCGGGAGGAGACACGCAGTATTTT,CASSQGILLAGGDTQYF
NA,NA,TRBJ2-3,TRBV27,TGTGCCAGCAGTCCAAACCCCATCATCAGGGTGGTAGATACGCAGTATTTT,CASSPNPIIRVVDTQYF
NA,NA,TRBJ2-7,TRBV25-1,TGTGCCAGCAGTGAATGGGGGCACGAGCAGTACTTC,CASSEWGHEQYF
once,NA,TRBJ1-2,TRBV15,TGTGCCACCAGCGGAAGTCAGGGAACCTATGGCTACACCTTC,CATSGSQGTYGYTF
few,NA,TRBJ1-1,TRBV5-1,TGCGCCAGCAGTACAGGTTCTTTGAACACTGAAGCTTTCTTT,CASSTGSLNTEAFF
NA,NA,TRBJ2-7,TRBV5-1,TGCGCCAGCAGCTTGACAGGGAGGGAAGGCGAGCAGTACTTC,CASSLTGREGEQYF
NA,TRBD1,TRBJ2-2,TRBV23-1,TGCGCCAGCAGGACAGGGACCCACGGGGAGCTGTTTTTT,CASRTGTHGELFF
NA,NA,TRBJ2-6,TRBV19,TGTGCCAGTACTTTTCGGGGATCTGGGGCCAACGTCCTGACTTTC,CASTFRGSGANVLTF
NA,TRBD1,TRBJ2-7,TRBV9,TGTGCCAGCAGCGTAGTCGGGACAGGGTATGACGAGCAGTACTTC,CASSVVGTGYDEQYF
few,NA,TRBJ2-7,TRBV3-1/TRBV3-2,TGTGCCAGCAGCGAGAGAGGCGAGCAGTACTTC,CASSERGEQYF
NA,NA,TRBJ1-4,TRBV12-3/TRBV12-4,TGTGCCTCCGGGGGTGAAAAACTGTTTTTT,CASGGEKLFF
NA,NA,TRBJ2-3,TRBV5-4,TGTGCCAGCAGCTTGGCCGGGGCAGATACGCAGTATTTT,CASSLAGADTQYF
NA,NA,TRBJ2-5,TRBV18,TGTGCCAGCTCACCCGATCACGGGTACCAAGAGACCCAGTACTTC,CASSPDHGYQETQYF
NA,NA,TRBJ1-2,TRBV6-5,TGTGCCACTCTCCAGGGGTATGGATCCCCGGGCTACACCTTC,CATLQGYGSPGYTF
NA,TRBD2,TRBJ2-1,TRBV7-2,TGTGCCAGCAGCCTCTTAGGGGCGGGGGGTTACAATGAGCAGTTCTTC,CASSLLGAGGYNEQFF
NA,TRBD2,TRBJ2-1,TRBV6-5,TGTGCCAGCAGTTCACTAGCGGGAGGAGACTACAATGAGCAGTTCTTC,CASSSLAGGDYNEQFF
NA,TRBD1,TRBJ2-5,TRBV7-2,TGTGCCAGCAGCCATGGACAGGGGGCTGCAGAGACCCAGTACTTC,CASSHGQGAAETQYF
NA,NA,TRBJ1-6,TRBV6-5,TGTGCCAGCAGTCTTAGCGTGAGTTCACCCCTCCACTTT,CASSLSVSSPLHF
once,TRBD1,TRBJ2-7,TRBV5-1,TGCGCCAGCAGCTCCGGGACAGGGAGCGACGAGCAGTACTTC,CASSSGTGSDEQYF
NA,NA,TRBJ2-2,TRBV19,TGTGCCAGCAGCTCCGGAGGACGTAACACCGGGGAGCTGTTTTTT,CASSSGGRNTGELFF
NA,NA,TRBJ2-5,TRBV2,TGTGCCAGCAGTGACAGAGAGACCCAGTACTTC,CASSDRETQYF
NA,NA,TRBJ2-7,TRBV11-2,TGTGCCAGCAGCTTAGTGCAGGGGTACGGGGTTTACGAGCAGTACTTC,CASSLVQGYGVYEQYF
NA,TRBD1,TRBJ1-3,TRBV5-1,TGCGCCAGCAGCTTGTGGACAGGGTCATTTGGAAACACCATATATTTT,CASSLWTGSFGNTIYF
NA,TRBD1,TRBJ2-7,TRBV18,TGTGCCAGCTCACCACTGGGACAGGGGGCCCACGAGCAGTACTTC,CASSPLGQGAHEQYF
NA,NA,TRBJ2-3,TRBV4-1,TGCGCCAGCAGCTCACGGGGTGGAACAAACACAGATACGCAGTATTTT,CASSSRGGTNTDTQYF
NA,NA,TRBJ2-3,TRBV6-1,TGTGCCAGCAGTGAAGGGGCCGTGCGGGTCACAGATACGCAGTATTTT,CASSEGAVRVTDTQYF
NA,NA,TRBJ2-3,TRBV5-6,TGTGCCAGCAGCTCGACAGTTTTCGATACGCAGTATTTT,CASSSTVFDTQYF
NA,TRBD2,TRBJ2-1,TRBV11-3,TGTGCCAGCAGCCGTACTAGCGGGGGGCCGGTAAATGAGCAGTTCTTC,CASSRTSGGPVNEQFF
NA,NA,TRBJ2-2,TRBV4-3,TGCGCCAGCAGCCAAGACTTCGGGGAGCTGTTTTTT,CASSQDFGELFF
NA,TRBD1,TRBJ1-4,TRBV24-1,TGTGCCACCAGGGTGAGGACAGGGGAGAAGACTAATGAAAAACTGTTTTTT,CATRVRTGEKTNEKLFF
NA,TRBD1,TRBJ1-6,TRBV10-2,TGCGCCAGCAGTGAGTCCATGAGAGGGGGCAATTCACCCCTCCACTTT,CASSESMRGGNSPLHF
NA,TRBD2,TRBJ2-1,TRBV7-9,TGTGCCAGCACCAGCGCTGGACTAGCGGGAGCAGGTGAGCAGTTCTTC,CASTSAGLAGAGEQFF
NA,TRBD1,TRBJ1-2,TRBV7-2,TGTGCCAGCAGCTTACAGGGGGTTGCAATTACTGGCTACACCTTC,CASSLQGVAITGYTF
few,TRBD2,TRBJ2-7,TRBV25-1,TGTGCCAGCAGAGGGACTAGCGGGGAAAGAGAGCAGTACTTC,CASRGTSGEREQYF
once,TRBD2,TRBJ2-2,TRBV9,TGTGCCAGCAGCGTAGTTTCGGGAGGGGCAATCGGGGAGCTGTTTTTT,CASSVVSGGAIGELFF
NA,NA,TRBJ2-7,TRBV19,TGTGCCAGTAGTTTGCAGGGTTGGAACGAGCAGTACTTC,CASSLQGWNEQYF
NA,TRBD1,TRBJ1-1,TRBV4-1,TGCGCCAGCAGCCGGACAGGGAGCCAGGTGAACACTGAAGCTTTCTTT,CASSRTGSQVNTEAFF
few,TRBD1,TRBJ2-7,TRBV27,TGTGCCAGCAGTTCACTGGGACAGGGACCGGACGAGCAGTACTTC,CASSSLGQGPDEQYF
NA,NA,TRBJ1-1,TRBV5-1,TGCGCCAGCAGCTTGGGGGGCACAGGCGTGGGCACTGAAGCTTTCTTT,CASSLGGTGVGTEAFF
NA,TRBD1,TRBJ1-1,TRBV4-3,TGCGCCAGCAGTTCGTTCGGGACAGGGAGAATGAACACTGAAGCTTTCTTT,CASSSFGTGRMNTEAFF
once,TRBD1,TRBJ2-7,TRBV4-2,TGTGCCAGCAGCCAACCCGGACAGGGGCCCGAGCAGTACTTC,CASSQPGQGPEQYF
NA,TRBD2,TRBJ2-3,TRBV29-1,TGCAGCGTTAAGGTAGCGGGGGGAACAGATACGCAGTATTTT,CSVKVAGGTDTQYF
once,NA,TRBJ2-7,TRBV12-3/TRBV12-4,TGTGCCAGCAGTTTACTCCACGAGCAGTACTTC,CASSLLHEQYF
NA,NA,TRBJ1-6,TRBV18,TGTGCCAGCTCACCCCCCGGGGGAGGGGTAATTACTTCACCCCTCCACTTT,CASSPPGGGVITSPLHF
NA,NA,TRBJ1-1,TRBV18,TGTGCCAGCTCACCAAAAGACGGGGGAGGTAGAAACACTGAAGCTTTCTTT,CASSPKDGGGRNTEAFF
NA,NA,TRBJ1-5,TRBV6-6,TGTGCCAGCAGTTCTCAGGGAGGGAGGTTGACCCAGCATTTT,CASSSQGGRLTQHF
NA,TRBD1,TRBJ1-2,TRBV5-5,TGTGCCAGCTGCACTCGGACAGGGGAGCCCTATGGCTACACCTTC,CASCTRTGEPYGYTF
NA,NA,TRBJ1-4,TRBV21-1,TGTGCCAGCAGCAGAGTTGAAAAACTGTTTTTT,CASSRVEKLFF
few,NA,TRBJ1-2,TRBV18,TGTGCCAGCGCGGACAGCAACTATGGCTACACCTTC,CASADSNYGYTF
NA,NA,TRBJ2-7,TRBV4-3,TGCGCCAGCAGCCGCGGGACGGTTGGAGTCTACGAGCAGTACTTC,CASSRGTVGVYEQYF